This T cell receptor (beta chain) appears in the sequencing data of a study of tumor-infiltrating lymphocytes in primary liver carcinoma. Study-level information: Surgical resection was used to treat these primary liver carcinoma patients. Between about 4.2 and 11 cm across, the tumors were all of stage T1-T3 N0M0. Samples gave roughly 3.5 to 7.5 million productive TCRbeta reads, similar across tissue types.

In this sample, this clonotype turned up a few times. RNA isolated from unsorted whole blood supplied the blood RNA, with germline DNA also extracted. TCR beta cDNA was prepared out of 500 ng total RNA by means of a constant-region primer. Modified slightly, ARM-PCR produced TCR beta libraries over three nested multiplex PCR rounds. Amplification in the first two PCR rounds was performed using TRBV1-TRBV30 forward primers and a C-beta reverse primer for roughly 10 cycles each. TCRdb reanalysed the multiplex PCR reads using MiXCR and keeps one entry per CDR3 protein. This sample yields just over 300,000 distinct CDR3 sequences, of which around 50% are seen a single time; around 15% belongs to the top ten. V gave up 6 bases and J gave up 2 bases, with 14 bases separating them. Germline CDR1 reads MDHEN; CDR2 reads SYDVKM. The CDR3 is made up of 14 amino acids.

The origin of this receptor is a woman younger than 45 with primary liver carcinoma and hepatitis B virus infection. The V call is TRBV28, the J call TRBJ2-7; D may be TRBD1 (5 bases). Sequenced input: peripheral blood. CDR3 bases: TGTGCCAGCAGGGAACGACAGCCCACCTACGAGCAGTACTTC. It specifies CASRERQPTYEQYF.